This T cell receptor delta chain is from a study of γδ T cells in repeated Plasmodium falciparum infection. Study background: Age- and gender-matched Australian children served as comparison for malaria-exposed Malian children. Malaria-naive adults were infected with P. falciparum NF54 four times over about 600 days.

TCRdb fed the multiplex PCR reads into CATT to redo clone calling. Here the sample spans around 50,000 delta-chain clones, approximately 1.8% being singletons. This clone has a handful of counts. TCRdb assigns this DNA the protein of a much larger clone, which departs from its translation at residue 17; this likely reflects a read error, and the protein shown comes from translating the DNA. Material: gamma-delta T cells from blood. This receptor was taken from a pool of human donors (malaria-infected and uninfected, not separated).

The CDR3 DNA follows: TGTGCTCTTGGGGAACCTTCCTCTATCGTTGTAGATTTGTGGGGGATACGCGTGGCAAAACTCATCTTT. Its translation: CALGEPSSIVVDLWGIRVAKLIF. The V gene is TRDV1, the J gene TRDJ1; TRDD3 agrees at 11 bases. As TCRdb names no J gene, one was assigned here on the basis of a DNA match to germline. CDR1 is TSWWSYY and CDR2 is QGS in the germline V gene. Germline trimming cut 1 base from V and 8 bases from J; bases unmatched to any gene: 30. CDR3 length equals 23 residues.